These 26 T cell receptor beta chains were all obtained from the same sample, sequenced in a study of cytomegalovirus exposure and HLA in healthy donors. The PCR made use of 60 Vbeta and 13 Jbeta primers. Using immunoSEQ multiplex PCR, the repertoire was profiled, and TCRdb retains in-frame clones only, with some absent. The sample lists roughly 90,000 clones; over 75% were seen once. Sequences were obtained from PBMCs. These receptors originate from a man under 40 in good health and CMV-seronegative.

The CDR3 DNA is TGTGCCATCAGTGATATCGGGGGACAGAGCTCCTACGAGCAGTACTTC. As protein: CAISDIGGQSSYEQYF. This chain connects TRBV10-3 to TRBJ2-7; D might be TRBD1 (7 bases). Trimming pared 3 bases from V and 0 bases from J, leaving 15 bases between. This CDR3 is built from 16 residues. Germline-derived CDR1 and CDR2 are ENHRY and SYGVKD.

The chain is built from TRBV5-6 and TRBJ2-1; no clear D. Between the trimmed V and J ends, which lost 4 bases and 7 bases, there was a span of 9 bases. This CDR3 is 12 amino acids long. Germline V gene lookup returns CDR1 SGHDT and CDR2 YYEEEE. CDR3 in DNA: TGTGCCAGCAGCCCGGGTGGAAATGAGCAGTTCTTC. Its protein product is CASSPGGNEQFF.

This chain joins TRBV4-1 and TRBJ2-3, with 9 bases lining up with TRBD2. The V gene's germline CDR1 is MGHRA and CDR2 YSYEKL. V was clipped by 1 base and J by 5 bases; unmatched bases: 7. There are 16 residues in the CDR3. In DNA form, the CDR3 reads TGCGCCAGCAGCCAAGGGCGGGCTAGCGGGAAAGATACGCAGTATTTT. The encoded protein is CASSQGRASGKDTQYF.

Only a few counts were recorded for this clone. The chain combines TRBV6-4 with TRBJ2-1; 9 bases fit TRBD1. CDR3 length equals 14 residues. Germline loops: CDR1 MRHNA, CDR2 SNTAGT. The trim removed 5 bases at V and 8 bases at J, leaving 7 bases unmatched. CDR3 region: CASSPGQGSDEQFF. As DNA, the CDR3 is TGTGCCAGCAGTCCCGGACAGGGGTCGGATGAGCAGTTCTTC.

The CDR3 nucleotides read TGTGCCAGCAGCTTACAGGGGATTAGCTATGGCTACACCTTC. Protein sequence: CASSLQGISYGYTF. This chain joins TRBV7-2 and TRBJ1-2; D is perhaps TRBD1 (6 bases). CDR1 SGHTA and CDR2 FQGNSA come from the germline V gene. V lost 2 bases, J lost 4 bases, and 11 bases lay in between. The CDR3 is 14 amino acids.

This chain uses TRBV7-9 with TRBJ2-7, with 7 bases fitting TRBD1. Germline assignment: CDR1 SEHNR and CDR2 FQNEAQ (reference sequence). The CDR3 covers 11 residues. Losses at the gene ends were 5 bases for V and 6 bases for J; bases not matched to a gene: 1. The CDR3 is CASSPGGEQYF. The CDR3 bases are TGTGCCAGCAGCCCAGGGGGCGAGCAGTACTTC. Using reference TRBV7-9 and TRBJ2-7 for the parts outside the CDR3, the full variable domain is DTGVSQNPRHKITKRGQNVTFRCDPISEHNRLYWYRQTLGQGPEFLTYFQNEAQLEKSRLLSDRFSAERPKGSFSTLEIQRTEQGDSAMYLCASSPGGEQYFGPGTRLTVT.

The CDR3 DNA sequence: TGCGCCAGCAGCTTGCCCGACAGCTCTGGGGCCAACGTCCTGACTTTC. Translation gives CASSLPDSSGANVLTF. This chain joins TRBV5-1 and TRBJ2-6, with D possibly being TRBD1 (5 bases). The CDR3 totals 16 residues. Germline V lookup: CDR1 SGHRS, CDR2 YFSETQ. Between the trimmed V and J ends, which lost 1 base and 0 bases, there was a span of 8 bases.

The rearrangement joins TRBV18 to TRBJ1-1; D may be TRBD1 (6 bases). V shed 3 bases and J shed 3 bases, with 11 bases lying between them. The CDR3 spans 14 residues. In germline, CDR1 is KGHSH, CDR2 LQKENI. The CDR3 region has the DNA TGTGCCAGCTCACCGCTCTCAGGGGACACTGAAGCTTTCTTT. This codes for CASSPLSGDTEAFF.

The chain links TRBV6-1 to TRBJ1-2; TRBD1 matches at 10 bases. V dropped 5 bases and J dropped 8; count of bases not matched to a gene: 5. Germline-derived CDR1 and CDR2 are MNHNS and SASEGT. There are 13 residues in the CDR3. The CDR3, as DNA: TGTGCCAGCAGTCCCGGGACAGGGGAGGGCTACACCTTC. It yields the protein CASSPGTGEGYTF.

The V gene is TRBV5-1, the J gene TRBJ1-1; no reliable D call. Trimming removed 4 bases from V and 4 bases from J, with 14 bases in between. From germline, CDR1 is SGHRS and CDR2 YFSETQ. The CDR3 has 14 residues. This chain's CDR3 is CASSLLNTGTEAFF. In DNA form, the CDR3 reads TGCGCCAGCAGCCTACTTAACACGGGCACTGAAGCTTTCTTT. Full variable domain (rest looked up from reference TRBV5-1 and TRBJ1-1): KAGVTQTPRYLIKTRGQQVTLSCSPISGHRSVSWYQQTPGQGLQFLFEYFSETQRNKGNFPGRFSGRQFSNSRSEMNVSTLELGDSALYLCASSLLNTGTEAFFGQGTRLTVV.

This clone occurred once. Different DNA sequences within this sample yield the same CDR3. The chain has TRBV19 and TRBJ1-5; 7 positions agree with TRBD1. The CDR3 loop spans 14 amino acids. CDR1 and CDR2 (germline): LNHDA, SQIVND (reference sequence). V lost 3 bases to trimming and J lost 6 bases; unmatched junction nucleotides: 5. For the CDR3, the DNA is TGTGCCAGTAGTATTTCCCAGGGGGGTCAGCCCCAGCATTTT. Its protein product is CASSISQGGQPQHF. The entire variable domain, with the rest obtained from reference TRBV19 and TRBJ1-5, is as follows: DGGITQSPKYLFRKEGQNVTLSCEQNLNHDAMYWYRQDPGQGLRLIYYSQIVNDFQKGDIAEGYSVSREKKESFPLTVTSAQKNPTAFYLCASSISQGGQPQHFGDGTRLSIL.

The chain carries TRBV7-9 and TRBJ1-2; D is unclear. This CDR3 is built from 17 residues. The V and J ends lost 3 bases and 3 bases respectively, with 20 bases between them. The germline gives CDR1 SEHNR, CDR2 FQNEAQ (reference sequence). CDR3 nucleotides: TGTGCCAGCAGCTTGAAGCTAGATACGTCGGGAGACTATGGCTACACCTTC. It yields the protein CASSLKLDTSGDYGYTF.

This chain links TRBV30 with TRBJ1-5; 8 positions agree with TRBD1. The CDR3 is made up of 17 amino acids. Germline CDR1 reads GTSNPN; CDR2 reads SVGIG (reference sequence). The V and J ends lost 1 base and 3 bases, in that order; junction bases with no gene match: 11. For the CDR3, the DNA is TGTGCCTGGAGTGGAGGGCAGGGGGCGGTGTACAATCAGCCCCAGCATTTT. This sequence encodes CAWSGGQGAVYNQPQHF.

This clone appeared a single time. The J gene is TRBJ1-4, the V gene TRBV29-1; maybe TRBD1 (5 bases). V gave up 7 bases and J gave up 3 bases, with 12 bases separating them. Germline loops: CDR1 SQVTM, CDR2 ANQGSEA. This CDR3 spans 13 amino acids. The CDR3 is CSAARGANEKLFF. For the CDR3, the DNA is TGCAGCGCCGCAAGGGGTGCTAATGAAAAACTGTTTTTT.

The genes are TRBV12-2 and TRBJ2-5; the table's D call TRBD1 went unverified against the DNA. TRBV12-2 is recorded as a pseudogene. The CDR3 spans 13 residues. The DNA of the CDR3 is TGTGCAAGTCGCTTAGGACAGCAAGAGACCCAGTACTTC. Translation: CASRLGQQETQYF.

The chain combines TRBV7-3 with TRBJ1-2; TRBD1 might be the D (6 bases). Germline-derived CDR1 and CDR2 are SGHTA and FQGTGA. The CDR3 runs to 13 residues. Trimming took 3 bases from V and 8 from J, leaving 13 bases between them. CDR3 amino acids: CASSLGQGTGYTF. The DNA of the CDR3 is TGTGCCAGCAGCTTGGGGCAGGGGACCGGCTACACCTTC.

CDR3 nucleotide sequence: TGCGCCAGCAGCCAATTTTCTCAGTTGAACACTGAAGCTTTCTTT. Its translation: CASSQFSQLNTEAFF. The chain carries TRBV4-3 and TRBJ1-1; no clear D gene. The V end lost 2 bases, the J end lost 0 bases, and 10 bases lay between the germline ends. This CDR3 is built from 15 residues. Germline assignment: CDR1 LGHNA and CDR2 YSLEER.

This chain connects TRBV11-2 to TRBJ1-1; D gene unclear. The CDR3 covers 13 residues. CDR1 is SGHAT, CDR2 FQNNGV, per germline. The V gene lost 3 bases and the J gene lost 1 base, with 6 bases spanning the gap. CDR3 nucleotide sequence: TGTGCCAGCAGCTTCGGGGAGAACACTGAAGCTTTCTTT. Translated, it gives CASSFGENTEAFF. Filled out from reference TRBV11-2 and TRBJ1-1, the complete variable domain reads EAGVAQSPRYKIIEKRQSVAFWCNPISGHATLYWYQQILGQGPKLLIQFQNNGVVDDSQLPKDRFSAERLKGVDSTLKIQPAKLEDSAVYLCASSFGENTEAFFGQGTRLTVV.

This chain connects TRBV7-2 to TRBJ1-5; 9 positions agree with TRBD1. The germline gives CDR1 SGHTA, CDR2 FQGNSA. The CDR3 contains 14 residues. The trim removed 4 bases at V and 6 bases at J, leaving 4 bases unmatched. CDR3 in DNA: TGTGCCAGCAGCTCAGGGACAGGGAGTCAGCCCCAGCATTTT. Protein sequence: CASSSGTGSQPQHF.

The rearrangement joins TRBV5-1 to TRBJ2-7; 8 nucleotides line up with TRBD2. The CDR3 loop spans 15 amino acids. Unmatched junction bases numbered 3, after V lost 1 base and J lost 0 bases. Germline CDR1 and CDR2: SGHRS and YFSETQ. The CDR3: CASSLLAGHSYEQYF. The DNA for the CDR3 is TGCGCCAGCAGCTTGTTAGCGGGACACTCCTACGAGCAGTACTTC.

The gene calls are TRBV28 and TRBJ2-7; 9 bases line up with TRBD1. V shed 9 bases and J 7 bases; nucleotides not matched to a gene: 7. Per germline, CDR1 MDHEN and CDR2 SYDVKM. The CDR3 has 12 amino acids. CDR3 residues: CASQGTGYEQYF. In nucleotides, the CDR3 is TGTGCCAGTCAAGGGACAGGGTATGAGCAGTACTTC. The full variable domain, in which reference TRBV28 and TRBJ2-7 provide the parts outside the CDR3, is DVKVTQSSRYLVKRTGEKVFLECVQDMDHENMFWYRQDPGLGLRLIYFSYDVKMKEKGDIPEGYSVSREKKERFSLILESASTNQTSMYLCASQGTGYEQYFGPGTRLTVT.

This clone was counted a single time. This sequence joins TRBV6-5 and TRBJ1-3; perhaps TRBD1 as D (6 bases). This CDR3 has 15 residues. Germline lookup yields CDR1 MNHEY and CDR2 SVGAGI. Trimming pared 0 bases from V and 4 bases from J, leaving 10 bases between. CDR3 sequence (DNA): TGTGCCAGCAGTTACTCGAGGGACAAGGGAAACACCATATATTTT. It is translated as CASSYSRDKGNTIYF.

This clone was counted a few times. V is TRBV18 and J is TRBJ2-5; the match to TRBD2 covers 8 bases. The CDR3 has 16 amino acids. Germline values: CDR1 KGHSH, CDR2 LQKENI. After removal of 3 bases from V and 1 base from J, the junction contained 7 bases not matched to a gene. The chain's CDR3 is CASSPRERGFQETQYF. DNA of the CDR3: TGTGCCAGCTCACCGCGCGAGCGGGGGTTCCAAGAGACCCAGTACTTC.

Here the CDR3 DNA reads TGTGCCAGCAGCCCTGGACAGCTTAACTATGGCTACACCTTC. Translating gives CASSPGQLNYGYTF. The chain links TRBV7-9 to TRBJ1-2, with D perhaps TRBD1 (6 bases). Trimming took 5 bases from V and 1 from J, leaving 11 bases between them. Germline CDR1 and CDR2: SEHNR and FQNEAQ (reference sequence). This CDR3 region has 14 residues.

The rearrangement joins TRBV5-6 to TRBJ1-1; no definite D call. Germline values: CDR1 SGHDT, CDR2 YYEEEE. The CDR3 runs 12 residues. V shed 3 bases and J shed 5 bases, with 8 bases lying between them. The CDR3 DNA reads TGTGCCAGCAGCTCCGGGGATACTGAAGCTTTCTTT. It is translated as CASSSGDTEAFF.

V usage is TRBV9 and J usage is TRBJ2-3; the D is unclear. With 3 bases removed from V and 2 bases from J, the gap between germline ends came to 4 bases. The CDR3 consists of 12 residues. Germline loops: CDR1 SGDLS, CDR2 YYNGEE. The CDR3 DNA sequence: TGTGCCAGCAGCGCAGTCACAGATACGCAGTATTTT. Translation gives CASSAVTDTQYF. The full variable domain, its missing parts supplied by reference TRBV9 and TRBJ2-3, is DSGVTQTPKHLITATGQRVTLRCSPRSGDLSVYWYQQSLDQGLQFLIQYYNGEERAKGNILERFSAQQFPDLHSELNLSSLELGDSALYFCASSAVTDTQYFGPGTRLTVL.